Listed here are 5 T cell receptor beta chains from one sample, sequenced in a study of shared clonotypes between healthy human individuals. This table comes from immunoSEQ multiplex PCR, and its TCRdb copy is limited to in-frame clones, with some not included. The sample has 2 million to 3 million clones; approximately 93% are singletons. Specimen: naive CD4+ T cells from PBMCs. Indicated subset: CD45RA+ positively selected. These receptors originate from a man between 18 and 35 years old in good health. Some clones in this sample may be carry-over from other donors' samples.

The chain is built from TRBV15 and TRBJ2-5, with a tentative D call TRBD2 (5 bases). Germline-derived CDR1 and CDR2 are LNHNV and YYDKDF (reference sequence). The CDR3 loop spans 16 amino acids. V lost 0 bases, J lost 4 bases, and 15 bases lay in between. The CDR3 DNA is TGTGCCACCAGCAGAGAACGGGGTTTAACCCGAGAGACCCAGTACTTC. As protein: CATSRERGLTRETQYF.

The chain joins TRBV28 to TRBJ2-4; possible D gene TRBD2, 7 bases. The CDR3 is 15 residues long. Trimming removed 6 bases at V and 6 bases at J, with 18 bases between. Per the germline V gene, CDR1 is MDHEN and CDR2 is SYDVKM. The CDR3 reads CASSTVGGPGNIQYF. Here the CDR3 DNA reads TGTGCCAGCAGCACCGTCGGGGGGCCGGGAAACATTCAGTACTTC. Full variable domain (rest looked up from reference TRBV28 and TRBJ2-4): DVKVTQSSRYLVKRTGEKVFLECVQDMDHENMFWYRQDPGLGLRLIYFSYDVKMKEKGDIPEGYSVSREKKERFSLILESASTNQTSMYLCASSTVGGPGNIQYFGAGTRLSVL.

V and J are TRBV27 and TRBJ2-5; D is perhaps TRBD2 (6 bases). The V gene lost 4 bases and the J gene lost 5 bases, with 11 bases spanning the gap. The CDR3 has 13 residues. The germline gives CDR1 MNHEY, CDR2 SMNVEV (reference sequence). CDR3 region: CASSWGDGETQYF. CDR3 nucleotides: TGTGCCAGCAGTTGGGGGGATGGGGAGACCCAGTACTTC.

The gene calls are TRBV7-6 and TRBJ2-5; TRBD1 might be the D (5 bases). The V and J ends lost 5 bases and 1 base respectively, with 11 bases between them. CDR1 and CDR2 (germline): SGHVS, FNYEAQ. The CDR3 contains 14 residues. The CDR3 loop reads CASSQVQGQETQYF. CDR3 DNA sequence: TGTGCCAGCAGCCAGGTTCAGGGCCAAGAGACCCAGTACTTC.

The rearrangement links TRBV6-5 to TRBJ2-1; D is uncertain. V lost 6 bases and J 7 bases, leaving 19 bases between the germline ends. Germline CDR1 is MNHEY and CDR2 is SVGAGI. The CDR3 spans 15 residues. CDR3 bases: TGTGCCAGCAGAACAAGTGAGGTTGGGTGGAATGAGCAGTTCTTC. The encoded protein is CASRTSEVGWNEQFF.